A few counts support the clone carrying this TCR beta chain. The data were produced by immunoSEQ multiplex PCR, yet TCRdb's version contains in-frame clones alone and is incomplete. The sample carries approximately 38,000 clones, around four fifths recorded once. The trim removed 7 bases at V and 5 bases at J, leaving 9 bases unmatched. The CDR3 extends over 14 amino acids. The germline gives CDR1 LNHDA, CDR2 SQIVND (reference sequence). The entry originates in a study of PD-1 blockade in classical Hodgkin lymphoma. Time point described: cycle 4 day 1 (C4D1), after 5 to 7 weeks of nivolumab. All the patients suffered relapse after autologous stem cell transplantation, and brentuximab vedotin exposure differed.

This TCR came from a human donor with classical Hodgkin lymphoma. V is TRBV19 and J is TRBJ2-5; 8 positions match TRBD1. The sequenced sample was peripheral blood mononuclear cells (PBMCs), obtained before the fourth cycle of nivolumab. The CDR3 here is CASTQTGARETQYF. CDR3 sequence (DNA): TGTGCCAGTACACAGACAGGGGCGCGGGAGACCCAGTACTTC.